This TCR beta chain was identified during a study of PD-1 blockade in mismatch repair-deficient tumors. On the study more broadly: All were previously treated, progressing patients with approximately 12 mismatch repair-deficient cancer types.

Whole-study results and caveats: Tumor-resident clones, often absent from pretreatment blood, expanded after pembrolizumab and then contracted.

Note on this clone: Its antigen is still unknown.

PCR or immunohistochemistry showed mismatch repair deficiency in every enrolled patient. Three pembrolizumab responders had their TCRs sequenced. From germline, CDR1 is LNHDA and CDR2 SQIVND (reference sequence). V trimming: 4 bases; J trimming: 8 bases; junction bases outside the gene matches: 5. The CDR3 consists of 14 residues. Sequencing used immunoSEQ multiplex PCR; TCRdb keeps in-frame clones, though not all of them. The table has about 66,000 clones, about 72% seen once; the top ten hold about 5%. The sequences come from peripheral blood, collected 2 weeks after starting pembrolizumab. The chain employs TRBV19 and TRBJ1-4; 9 bases line up with TRBD1. The clonotype comes from an adult with mismatch repair-deficient cancer. The CDR3 region is CASSTGTGLEKLFF. CDR3 DNA sequence: TGTGCCAGTAGTACTGGGACAGGGCTAGAAAAACTGTTTTTT. The entire variable domain, with the rest obtained from reference TRBV19 and TRBJ1-4, is as follows: DGGITQSPKYLFRKEGQNVTLSCEQNLNHDAMYWYRQDPGQGLRLIYYSQIVNDFQKGDIAEGYSVSREKKESFPLTVTSAQKNPTAFYLCASSTGTGLEKLFFGSGTQLSVL.